The present T cell receptor beta chain was sequenced within a study of blood T cell repertoires in COVID-19. Study information: COVID-19 samples from acute and convalescent phases originated in the United States, Italy and Spain. The cDNA or gDNA used as material had been derived from T cells, B-cell-depleted T cells, or PBMCs.

V lost 4 bases, J lost 4 bases, and 13 bases lay in between. The CDR3 covers 14 residues. Germline V gives CDR1 SGHDN, CDR2 FVKESK. This clone was detected only once. Original analysis: Reference gene primer amplification in the assay estimated nucleated cell counts. The assay was immunoSEQ multiplex PCR, and TCRdb's table has in-frame clones only and misses some. The D gene and trimming were derived from the DNA, and the V and J assignments and clone size from that table. The sample has hundreds of thousands of clones; over 70% are singletons. The sample comprised peripheral blood. The receptor was isolated from a woman of 80 years or more with acute or convalescent COVID-19. This chain connects TRBV14 to TRBJ1-2, with no clear D. The CDR3 reads CASSRGRGGYGYTF. CDR3 bases: TGTGCCAGCAGCCGCGGACGGGGAGGCTATGGCTACACCTTC. The full variable domain, in which reference TRBV14 and TRBJ1-2 provide the parts outside the CDR3, is EAGVTQFPSHSVIEKGQTVTLRCDPISGHDNLYWYRRVMGKEIKFLLHFVKESKQDESGMPNNRFLAERTGGTYSTLKVQPAELEDSGVYFCASSRGRGGYGYTFGSGTRLTVV.